The sequence of this T cell receptor (beta chain) was determined in a study of blood T cell repertoires in COVID-19. Profiling relied on immunoSEQ multiplex PCR, and the TCRdb table lists in-frame clones only, not all of them. The data contain some 120,000 clones, over 80% of them singletons. Germline assignment: CDR1 MNHNS and CDR2 SASEGT. The V segment lost 4 bases and the J segment 4 bases; nucleotides outside the gene matches: 8. CDR3 length equals 16 residues. The sample consisted of peripheral blood. The sequence was collected from a man between 60 and 70 years old with acute or convalescent COVID-19. This chain links TRBV6-1 with TRBJ2-2, with TRBD2 matching over 8 bases. CDR3 DNA: TGTGCCAGCAGTGGACTAGCGTATGGGGGCACCGGGGAGCTGTTTTTT. Protein: CASSGLAYGGTGELFF.